These T cell receptor beta chains were read from a single sample in a study of spatial heterogeneity in lung cancer. TCRdb passed the 5' RACE reads through MiXCR, listing each CDR3 protein once. The sample lists 20,000 to 25,000 distinct CDR3 sequences, around 6% seen once, with 10% in the top ten. The starting material was lung tumor tissue, obtained at surgery. The source is a male donor with early-stage non-small cell lung cancer. The CDR3 runs from the conserved cysteine through the conserved F or W. Each record gives: V gene, clone size, J gene, D gene, CDR3 protein, CDR3 DNA. The D gene is left open where the match is weak. The size of a clone is reported for some rows only, either as once, few or many, or as a class for expanded clones.

v_gene: TRBV29-1
abundance: many
j_gene: TRBJ1-2
d_gene: NA
CDR3aa: CSVSGSYYGYTF
CDR3nt: TGCAGCGTTTCGGGGAGCTATTATGGCTACACCTTC

v_gene: TRBV28
abundance: many
j_gene: TRBJ2-1
d_gene: NA
CDR3aa: CASGSLRGANNEQFF
CDR3nt: TGTGCCAGCGGGTCCCTTCGCGGGGCGAACAATGAGCAGTTCTTC

v_gene: TRBV7-6
abundance: few
j_gene: TRBJ2-2
d_gene: TRBD1
CDR3aa: CASSLGTGVAGELFF
CDR3nt: TGTGCCAGCAGCCTAGGGACAGGGGTGGCCGGGGAGCTGTTTTTT

v_gene: TRBV10-3
abundance: many
j_gene: TRBJ2-3
d_gene: NA
CDR3aa: CAITPGGADTQYF
CDR3nt: TGTGCCATCACCCCCGGCGGGGCAGATACGCAGTATTTT

v_gene: TRBV5-4
abundance: many
j_gene: TRBJ2-1
d_gene: TRBD1
CDR3aa: CASSLAGDRGRFF
CDR3nt: TGTGCCAGCAGCTTGGCGGGGGACAGGGGACGGTTCTTC

v_gene: TRBV20-1
abundance: medium-sized
j_gene: TRBJ2-1
d_gene: TRBD1
CDR3aa: CSASNRGTGPSNEQFF
CDR3nt: TGCAGTGCTAGCAATCGGGGGACAGGGCCATCAAATGAGCAGTTCTTC

v_gene: TRBV3-1
abundance: many
j_gene: TRBJ2-7
d_gene: TRBD1
CDR3aa: CASSQGQGPSYEQYF
CDR3nt: TGTGCCAGCAGCCAGGGACAGGGGCCCTCCTACGAGCAGTACTTC

v_gene: TRBV2
abundance: many
j_gene: TRBJ2-3
d_gene: NA
CDR3aa: CASSLQGTTDTQYF
CDR3nt: TGTGCCAGCAGCCTACAGGGAACCACAGATACGCAGTATTTT

v_gene: TRBV6-2/TRBV6-3
abundance: many
j_gene: TRBJ2-7
d_gene: NA
CDR3aa: CASSFRLTTSYEQYF
CDR3nt: TGTGCCAGCAGTTTTCGACTAACAACCTCCTACGAGCAGTACTTC

v_gene: TRBV12-3/TRBV12-4
abundance: NA
j_gene: TRBJ2-1
d_gene: TRBD2
CDR3aa: CASSFGTSGNEQFF
CDR3nt: TGTGCCAGCAGTTTTGGGACTAGCGGGAATGAGCAGTTCTTC

v_gene: TRBV7-2
abundance: few
j_gene: TRBJ1-2
d_gene: TRBD1
CDR3aa: CASSPGRGPGYTF
CDR3nt: TGTGCCAGCAGCCCGGGCAGGGGGCCGGGCTACACCTTC

v_gene: TRBV24-1
abundance: many
j_gene: TRBJ2-1
d_gene: TRBD2
CDR3aa: CATTGGSLNEQFF
CDR3nt: TGTGCCACCACCGGGGGGTCGTTAAATGAGCAGTTCTTC

v_gene: TRBV7-9
abundance: many
j_gene: TRBJ2-7
d_gene: NA
CDR3aa: CASSLNLGTYEQYF
CDR3nt: TGTGCCAGCAGCTTAAACCTGGGGACCTACGAGCAGTACTTC

v_gene: TRBV5-1
abundance: few
j_gene: TRBJ2-5
d_gene: TRBD1
CDR3aa: CASSSGTAFGFQETQYF
CDR3nt: TGCGCCAGTAGTTCCGGGACAGCGTTCGGTTTTCAAGAGACCCAGTACTTC

v_gene: TRBV6-6
abundance: many
j_gene: TRBJ2-3
d_gene: NA
CDR3aa: CASSYWGATDTQYF
CDR3nt: TGTGCCAGCAGTTACTGGGGGGCCACAGATACGCAGTATTTT

v_gene: TRBV6-1
abundance: NA
j_gene: TRBJ2-7
d_gene: TRBD1
CDR3aa: CASRRDRDLYEQYF
CDR3nt: TGTGCCAGCAGGCGGGACAGGGACCTCTACGAGCAGTACTTC

v_gene: TRBV5-1
abundance: many
j_gene: TRBJ2-7
d_gene: NA
CDR3aa: CASSSGTRASGTRYEQYF
CDR3nt: TGCGCCAGCAGCTCGGGAACGCGGGCCTCCGGGACGAGATACGAGCAGTACTTC

v_gene: TRBV6-2/TRBV6-3
abundance: many
j_gene: TRBJ1-1
d_gene: NA
CDR3aa: CASSSGPLNTEAFF
CDR3nt: TGTGCCAGCAGTTCGGGACCCCTGAACACTGAAGCTTTCTTT

v_gene: TRBV12-3/TRBV12-4
abundance: few
j_gene: TRBJ2-6
d_gene: TRBD1
CDR3aa: CASTGDGANVLTF
CDR3nt: TGTGCCAGTACAGGGGACGGGGCCAACGTCCTGACTTTC

v_gene: TRBV20-1
abundance: many
j_gene: TRBJ2-3
d_gene: TRBD1
CDR3aa: CSAQDRVAVDTQYF
CDR3nt: TGCAGTGCTCAGGACAGGGTGGCGGTAGATACGCAGTATTTT

v_gene: TRBV12-3/TRBV12-4
abundance: few
j_gene: TRBJ2-5
d_gene: TRBD1
CDR3aa: CASSTSKGAMETQYF
CDR3nt: TGTGCCAGCAGCACCTCTAAGGGGGCGATGGAGACCCAGTACTTC

v_gene: TRBV7-2
abundance: many
j_gene: TRBJ2-3
d_gene: TRBD2
CDR3aa: CASSLRTSGGTDTQYF
CDR3nt: TGTGCCAGCAGCCTCAGAACTAGCGGGGGCACAGATACGCAGTATTTT

v_gene: TRBV19
abundance: NA
j_gene: TRBJ2-7
d_gene: NA
CDR3aa: CASSIDPAGIYEQYF
CDR3nt: TGTGCCAGTAGTATAGACCCGGCGGGAATCTACGAGCAGTACTTC

v_gene: TRBV2
abundance: NA
j_gene: TRBJ2-2
d_gene: NA
CDR3aa: CASSSGTVRGELFF
CDR3nt: TGTGCCAGCAGTTCCGGGACTGTCCGAGGGGAGCTGTTTTTT

v_gene: TRBV28
abundance: many
j_gene: TRBJ2-7
d_gene: NA
CDR3aa: CASSPWDEEGGYEQYF
CDR3nt: TGTGCCAGCAGTCCCTGGGACGAAGAGGGAGGATACGAGCAGTACTTC

v_gene: TRBV12-3/TRBV12-4
abundance: medium-sized
j_gene: TRBJ2-7
d_gene: TRBD2
CDR3aa: CASSLGLAGLYEQYF
CDR3nt: TGTGCCAGCAGTTTAGGACTAGCGGGTCTTTACGAGCAGTACTTC

v_gene: TRBV6-5
abundance: many
j_gene: TRBJ1-2
d_gene: NA
CDR3aa: CASSRPGSYGYTF
CDR3nt: TGTGCCAGCAGTCGTCCGGGGAGCTATGGCTACACCTTC

v_gene: TRBV29-1
abundance: many
j_gene: TRBJ2-1
d_gene: NA
CDR3aa: CSVVLGRGFNEQFF
CDR3nt: TGCAGCGTTGTTCTGGGTAGGGGTTTCAATGAGCAGTTCTTC

v_gene: TRBV19
abundance: NA
j_gene: TRBJ1-4
d_gene: NA
CDR3aa: CASSISPRTKLFF
CDR3nt: TGTGCCAGTAGTATCTCTCCCCGAACAAAACTGTTTTTT

v_gene: TRBV5-5
abundance: many
j_gene: TRBJ2-5
d_gene: TRBD1
CDR3aa: CASSRDREKTQYF
CDR3nt: TGTGCCAGCAGCAGGGACAGGGAGAAGACCCAGTACTTC

v_gene: TRBV10-3
abundance: many
j_gene: TRBJ2-3
d_gene: TRBD2
CDR3aa: CAIRSTSGGEYF
CDR3nt: TGTGCCATCAGAAGTACTAGCGGGGGGGAGTATTTT

v_gene: TRBV6-6
abundance: many
j_gene: TRBJ2-3
d_gene: NA
CDR3aa: CASSWGTDTQYF
CDR3nt: TGTGCCAGCAGTTGGGGAACAGATACGCAGTATTTT

v_gene: TRBV21-1
abundance: medium-sized
j_gene: TRBJ2-3
d_gene: NA
CDR3aa: CASSSPDASERPTTDTQYF
CDR3nt: TGTGCCAGCAGCAGTCCCGATGCGTCAGAGCGCCCCACCACAGATACGCAGTATTTT

v_gene: TRBV18
abundance: NA
j_gene: TRBJ2-7
d_gene: NA
CDR3aa: CASSPPWSASYEQYF
CDR3nt: TGTGCTAGCTCACCACCGTGGAGCGCCTCCTACGAGCAGTACTTC

v_gene: TRBV24-1
abundance: many
j_gene: TRBJ2-3
d_gene: NA
CDR3aa: CATSVYTGVDTQYF
CDR3nt: TGTGCCACCAGTGTATATACGGGGGTAGATACGCAGTATTTT

v_gene: TRBV18
abundance: many
j_gene: TRBJ1-1
d_gene: NA
CDR3aa: CASSPQELAEAFF
CDR3nt: TGTGCCAGCTCACCACAGGAGCTCGCTGAAGCTTTCTTT

v_gene: TRBV20-1
abundance: NA
j_gene: TRBJ2-5
d_gene: TRBD2
CDR3aa: CSAWLAGKETQYF
CDR3nt: TGCAGTGCTTGGCTAGCGGGGAAAGAGACCCAGTACTTC

v_gene: TRBV5-1
abundance: many
j_gene: TRBJ2-7
d_gene: TRBD2
CDR3aa: CASSSLPSGRAEEQYF
CDR3nt: TGCGCCAGCAGCTCCCTCCCCAGCGGGAGGGCCGAAGAGCAGTACTTC

v_gene: TRBV20-1
abundance: few
j_gene: TRBJ1-1
d_gene: TRBD1
CDR3aa: CSARRDRGLEAFF
CDR3nt: TGCAGTGCTAGACGGGACAGGGGGCTTGAGGCTTTCTTT

v_gene: TRBV7-2
abundance: many
j_gene: TRBJ1-5
d_gene: NA
CDR3aa: CASSLQGVNQPQHF
CDR3nt: TGTGCCAGCAGCTTACAGGGCGTCAATCAGCCCCAGCATTTT

v_gene: TRBV15
abundance: many
j_gene: TRBJ1-2
d_gene: NA
CDR3aa: CATSRDLAPGGYTF
CDR3nt: TGTGCCACCAGCAGAGATCTGGCCCCCGGGGGCTACACCTTC

v_gene: TRBV6-5
abundance: many
j_gene: TRBJ1-1
d_gene: NA
CDR3aa: CASSYGYEAFF
CDR3nt: TGTGCCAGCAGTTACGGATATGAAGCTTTCTTT

v_gene: TRBV7-2
abundance: many
j_gene: TRBJ2-5
d_gene: TRBD2
CDR3aa: CASSLGLAGGRETQYF
CDR3nt: TGTGCCAGCAGCTTAGGACTAGCGGGAGGACGAGAGACCCAGTACTTC

v_gene: TRBV11-1
abundance: many
j_gene: TRBJ1-6
d_gene: TRBD1
CDR3aa: CASSPTGGTSPLHF
CDR3nt: TGTGCCAGCAGCCCGACAGGGGGCACTTCACCCCTCCACTTT

v_gene: TRBV19
abundance: many
j_gene: TRBJ1-1
d_gene: NA
CDR3aa: CASKGGDTEAFF
CDR3nt: TGTGCCAGTAAAGGAGGGGACACTGAAGCTTTCTTT

v_gene: TRBV7-2
abundance: few
j_gene: TRBJ2-1
d_gene: NA
CDR3aa: CASSPSNEQFF
CDR3nt: TGTGCCAGCAGCCCCTCCAATGAGCAGTTCTTC

v_gene: TRBV18
abundance: many
j_gene: TRBJ1-5
d_gene: NA
CDR3aa: CASSRDYSNQPQHF
CDR3nt: TGTGCCAGCTCACGAGATTATAGCAATCAGCCCCAGCATTTT

v_gene: TRBV2
abundance: many
j_gene: TRBJ1-1
d_gene: NA
CDR3aa: CASSEGGPEAFF
CDR3nt: TGTGCCAGCAGTGAGGGGGGCCCTGAAGCTTTCTTT

v_gene: TRBV7-8
abundance: many
j_gene: TRBJ2-2
d_gene: NA
CDR3aa: CASGAGQFGAGELFF
CDR3nt: TGTGCCAGCGGCGCGGGACAATTTGGGGCCGGGGAGCTGTTTTTT

v_gene: TRBV7-6
abundance: few
j_gene: TRBJ2-3
d_gene: TRBD1
CDR3aa: CASSSRTGRPATDTQYF
CDR3nt: TGTGCCAGCAGTTCCAGGACAGGGAGGCCTGCCACAGATACGCAGTATTTT

v_gene: TRBV7-2
abundance: many
j_gene: TRBJ2-5
d_gene: TRBD1
CDR3aa: CASTVDRRYAQYF
CDR3nt: TGTGCCAGCACGGTGGACAGGCGGTACGCCCAGTACTTC

v_gene: TRBV7-2
abundance: medium-sized
j_gene: TRBJ2-1
d_gene: NA
CDR3aa: CASSPEEQTPYNEQFF
CDR3nt: TGTGCCAGCAGCCCGGAGGAGCAGACCCCCTACAATGAGCAGTTCTTC

v_gene: TRBV5-1
abundance: many
j_gene: TRBJ2-3
d_gene: NA
CDR3aa: CASSSGAIFDF
CDR3nt: TGCGCCAGCAGCTCCGGTGCGATTTTCGATTTT

v_gene: TRBV5-1
abundance: many
j_gene: TRBJ2-1
d_gene: NA
CDR3aa: CASGLFTGSYNEQFF
CDR3nt: TGCGCCAGCGGGCTATTTACCGGGAGCTACAATGAGCAGTTCTTC

v_gene: TRBV19
abundance: many
j_gene: TRBJ2-3
d_gene: NA
CDR3aa: CASSSFGGAVSTDTQYF
CDR3nt: TGTGCCAGTAGTAGCTTTGGGGGGGCGGTTTCCACAGATACGCAGTATTTT

v_gene: TRBV11-3
abundance: NA
j_gene: TRBJ2-4
d_gene: NA
CDR3aa: CASSLVGRGGYQYF
CDR3nt: TGTGCCAGCAGCTTAGTCGGCAGGGGGGGCTATCAGTACTTC

v_gene: TRBV5-1
abundance: NA
j_gene: TRBJ2-5
d_gene: NA
CDR3aa: CASSFPGTQYF
CDR3nt: TGCGCCAGCAGCTTCCCAGGGACCCAGTACTTC